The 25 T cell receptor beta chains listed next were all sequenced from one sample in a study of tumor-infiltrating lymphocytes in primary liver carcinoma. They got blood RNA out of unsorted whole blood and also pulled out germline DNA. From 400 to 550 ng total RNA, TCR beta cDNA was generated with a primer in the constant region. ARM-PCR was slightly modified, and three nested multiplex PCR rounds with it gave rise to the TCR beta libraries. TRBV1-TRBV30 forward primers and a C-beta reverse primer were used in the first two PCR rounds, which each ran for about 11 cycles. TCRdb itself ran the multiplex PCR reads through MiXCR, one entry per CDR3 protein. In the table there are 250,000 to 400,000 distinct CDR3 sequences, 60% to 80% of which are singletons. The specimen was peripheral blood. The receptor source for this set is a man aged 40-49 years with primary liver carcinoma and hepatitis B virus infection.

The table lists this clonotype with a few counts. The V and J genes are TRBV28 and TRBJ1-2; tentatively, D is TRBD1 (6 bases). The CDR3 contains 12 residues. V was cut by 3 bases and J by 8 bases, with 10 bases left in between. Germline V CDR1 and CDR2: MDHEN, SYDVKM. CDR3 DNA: TGTGCCAGCAGTTTTTCGGGGGCCGGCTACACCTTC. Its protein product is CASSFSGAGYTF.

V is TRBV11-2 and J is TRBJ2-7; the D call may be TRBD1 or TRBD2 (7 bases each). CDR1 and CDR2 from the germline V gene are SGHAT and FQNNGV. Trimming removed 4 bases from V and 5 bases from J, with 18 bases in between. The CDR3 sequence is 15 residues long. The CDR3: CASSSRGGGFDEQYF. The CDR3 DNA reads TGTGCCAGCAGCTCCCGGGGAGGGGGCTTCGACGAGCAGTACTTC.

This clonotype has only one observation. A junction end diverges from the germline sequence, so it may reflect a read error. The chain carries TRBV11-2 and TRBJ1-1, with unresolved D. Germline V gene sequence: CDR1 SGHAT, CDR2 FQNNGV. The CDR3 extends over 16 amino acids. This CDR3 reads CASSLTPGLAGGEVFF. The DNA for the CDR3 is TGTGCCAGCAGCTTGACCCCGGGTCTCGCAGGCGGCGAAGTTTTCTTT.

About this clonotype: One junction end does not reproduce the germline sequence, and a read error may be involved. CDR3 sequence: CASSLGVGGSQEIQYF. In nucleotides, the CDR3 is TGTGCCAGCAGCTTAGGGGTCGGGGGCTCTCAAGAGATCCAGTACTTT. The chain joins TRBV7-9 to TRBJ2-5; D could derive from TRBD1 or TRBD2 (6 bases each). The CDR3 length is 16 residues. Germline V gene lookup returns CDR1 SEHNR and CDR2 FQNEAQ (reference sequence).

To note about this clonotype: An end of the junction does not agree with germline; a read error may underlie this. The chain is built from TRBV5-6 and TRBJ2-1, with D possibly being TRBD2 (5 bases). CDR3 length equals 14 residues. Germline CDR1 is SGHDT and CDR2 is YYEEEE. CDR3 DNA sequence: TGTGCCAGCAGTTTGGTTGAGGGCTACAATGAGCAGTTCTTC. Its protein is CASSLVEGYNEQFF.

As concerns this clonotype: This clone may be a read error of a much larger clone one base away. DNA for the CDR3: TGTGCCAGCAGCCCCGGTGGGAGTGCAAACATTCAGTACTTC. Translated: CASSPGGSANIQYF. This sequence joins TRBV6-1 and TRBJ2-4; the D gene is possibly TRBD2 (5 bases). Trimming removed 6 bases at V and 6 bases at J, with 15 bases between. This CDR3 comprises 14 residues. The germline gives CDR1 MNHNS, CDR2 SASEGT.

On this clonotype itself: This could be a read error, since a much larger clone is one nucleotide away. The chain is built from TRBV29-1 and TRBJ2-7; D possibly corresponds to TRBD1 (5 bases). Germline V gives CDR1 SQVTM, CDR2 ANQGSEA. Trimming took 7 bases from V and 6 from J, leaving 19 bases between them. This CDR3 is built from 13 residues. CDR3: CSGRAIGAGEQYF. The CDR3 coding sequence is TGCAGCGGAAGGGCAATAGGGGCCGGCGAGCAGTACTTC.

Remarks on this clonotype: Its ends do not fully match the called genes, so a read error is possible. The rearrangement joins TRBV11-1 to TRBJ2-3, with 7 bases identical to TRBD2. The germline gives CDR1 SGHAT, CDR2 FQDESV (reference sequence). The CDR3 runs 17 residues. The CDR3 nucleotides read TGTGCCACCAGCAATCCTGCAGCGGGGACTAGCACAGATACGCAGTATTTT. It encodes CATSNPAAGTSTDTQYF. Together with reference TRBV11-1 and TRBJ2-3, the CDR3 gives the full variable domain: EAEVAQSPRYKITEKSQAVAFWCDPISGHATLYWYRQILGQGPELLVQFQDESVVDDSQLPKDRFSAERLKGVDSTLKIQPAELGDSAMYLCATSNPAAGTSTDTQYFGPGTRLTVL.

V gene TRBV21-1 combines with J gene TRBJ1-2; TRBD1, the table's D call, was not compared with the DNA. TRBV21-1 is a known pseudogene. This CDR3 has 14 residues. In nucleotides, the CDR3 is TGTGCCAGCAGCAAAGGCTTCCGGTACAGGGTCTACACCTTC. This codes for CASSKGFRYRVYTF.

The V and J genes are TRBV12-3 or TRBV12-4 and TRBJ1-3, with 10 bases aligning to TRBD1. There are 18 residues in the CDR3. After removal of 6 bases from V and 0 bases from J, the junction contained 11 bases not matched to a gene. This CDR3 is CASRGDRGGSYSGNTIYF. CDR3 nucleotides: TGTGCCAGCAGGGGGGACAGGGGAGGGTCGTACTCTGGAAACACCATATATTTT.

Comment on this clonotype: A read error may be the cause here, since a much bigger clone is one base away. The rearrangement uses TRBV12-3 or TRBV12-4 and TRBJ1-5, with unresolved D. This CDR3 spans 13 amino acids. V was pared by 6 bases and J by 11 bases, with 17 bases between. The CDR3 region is CASSGEVLVSQHF. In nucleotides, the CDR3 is TGTGCCAGCAGCGGAGAGGTCCTTGTGTCCCAGCATTTT.

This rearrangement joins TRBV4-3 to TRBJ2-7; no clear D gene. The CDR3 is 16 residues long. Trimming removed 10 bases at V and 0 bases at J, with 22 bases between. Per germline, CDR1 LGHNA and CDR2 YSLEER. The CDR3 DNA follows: TGCGCCATCAACCAAGATAGTCGGCAGAGCTCCTACGAGCAGTACTTC. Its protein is CAINQDSRQSSYEQYF.

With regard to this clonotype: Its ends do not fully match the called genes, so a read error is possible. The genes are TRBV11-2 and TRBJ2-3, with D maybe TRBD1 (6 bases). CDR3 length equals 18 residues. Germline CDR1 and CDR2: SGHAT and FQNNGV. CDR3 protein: CANSPAADWGLHTDTQYF. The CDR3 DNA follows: TGTGCCAACAGCCCCGCGGCAGACTGGGGGCTTCACACAGATACGCAGTATTTT.

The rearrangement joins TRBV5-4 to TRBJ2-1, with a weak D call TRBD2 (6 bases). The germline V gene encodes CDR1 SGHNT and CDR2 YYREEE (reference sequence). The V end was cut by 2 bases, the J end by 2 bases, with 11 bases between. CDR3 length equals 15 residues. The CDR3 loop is CASSLSGVPYNEQFF. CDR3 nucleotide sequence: TGTGCCAGCAGCTTATCGGGAGTGCCCTACAATGAGCAGTTCTTC.

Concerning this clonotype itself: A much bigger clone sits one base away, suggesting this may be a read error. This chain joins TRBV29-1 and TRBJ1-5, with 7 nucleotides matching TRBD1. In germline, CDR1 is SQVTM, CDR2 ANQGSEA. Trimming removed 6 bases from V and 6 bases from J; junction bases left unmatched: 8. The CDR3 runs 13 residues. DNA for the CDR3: TGCAGCGTGACCGGACAGGTAGGTCAGCCCCAGCATTTT. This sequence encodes CSVTGQVGQPQHF.

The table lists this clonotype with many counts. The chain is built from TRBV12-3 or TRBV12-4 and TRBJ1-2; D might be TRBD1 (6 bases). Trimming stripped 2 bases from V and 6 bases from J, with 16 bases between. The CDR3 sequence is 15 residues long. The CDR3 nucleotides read TGTGCCAGCAGTTTACGGGGGCGACTCTTCGATGGCTACACCTTC. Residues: CASSLRGRLFDGYTF.

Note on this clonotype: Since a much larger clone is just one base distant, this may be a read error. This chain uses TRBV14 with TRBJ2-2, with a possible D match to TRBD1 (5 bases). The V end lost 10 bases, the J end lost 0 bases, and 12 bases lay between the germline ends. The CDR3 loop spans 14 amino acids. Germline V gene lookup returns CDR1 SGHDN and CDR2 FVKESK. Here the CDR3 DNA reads TGTGCCAACAGGATAAGGGCGAACACCGGGGAGCTGTTTTTT. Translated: CANRIRANTGELFF. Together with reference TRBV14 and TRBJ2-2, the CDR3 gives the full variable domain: EAGVTQFPSHSVIEKGQTVTLRCDPISGHDNLYWYRRVMGKEIKFLLHFVKESKQDESGMPNNRFLAERTGGTYSTLKVQPAELEDSGVYFCANRIRANTGELFFGEGSRLTVL.

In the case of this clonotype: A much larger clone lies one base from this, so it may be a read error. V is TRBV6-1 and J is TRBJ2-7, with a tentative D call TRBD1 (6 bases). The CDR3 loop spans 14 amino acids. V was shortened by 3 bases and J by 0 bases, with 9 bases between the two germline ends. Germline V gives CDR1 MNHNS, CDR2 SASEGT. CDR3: CASSEGTFSYEQYF. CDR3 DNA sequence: TGTGCCAGCAGTGAGGGGACATTCTCCTACGAGCAGTACTTC.

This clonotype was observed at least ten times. CDR3 DNA sequence: TGTGCCAGCAGTTTAAAACTAGCGGGTTTTTCTAGCACAGATACGCAGTATTTT. It is translated as CASSLKLAGFSSTDTQYF. The chain carries TRBV12-3 or TRBV12-4 and TRBJ2-3; 9 bases agree with TRBD2. J gave up 0 bases and V 2 bases, and 9 bases lay outside the gene matches. This CDR3 is built from 18 residues.

The CDR3 nucleotides read TGTGCCAGCAGTTTACGGGGGGGAGGAAACACCGGGGAGCTGTTTTTT. Translated, it gives CASSLRGGGNTGELFF. The chain joins TRBV28 to TRBJ2-2; 8 bases map to TRBD2. This CDR3 has 16 amino acids. The germline CDR1 and CDR2 sequences are MDHEN and SYDVKM. V was clipped by 2 bases and J by 2 bases; unmatched bases: 4.

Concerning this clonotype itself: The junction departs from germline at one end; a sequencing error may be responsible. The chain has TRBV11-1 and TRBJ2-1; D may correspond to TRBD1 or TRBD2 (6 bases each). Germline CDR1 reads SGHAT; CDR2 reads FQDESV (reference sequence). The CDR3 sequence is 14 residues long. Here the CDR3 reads CVSSSFRGLNEQLF. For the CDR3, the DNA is TGTGTCAGCAGCTCCTTCCGGGGGCTCAATGAGCAACTCTTC.

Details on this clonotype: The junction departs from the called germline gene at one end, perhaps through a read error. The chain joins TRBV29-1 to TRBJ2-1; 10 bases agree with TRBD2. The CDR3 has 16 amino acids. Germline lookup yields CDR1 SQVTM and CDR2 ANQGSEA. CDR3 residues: CSVELAGADSYIEQFF. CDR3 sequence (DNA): TGCAGCGTTGAACTAGCGGGAGCGGACTCCTACATTGAGCAGTTCTTC.

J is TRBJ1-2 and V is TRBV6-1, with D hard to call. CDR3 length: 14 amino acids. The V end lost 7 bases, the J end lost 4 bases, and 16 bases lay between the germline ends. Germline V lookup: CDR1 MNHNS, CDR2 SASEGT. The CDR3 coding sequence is TGTGCCAGCAAAGTGATGGAGACGAGCTATGGCTACACCTTC. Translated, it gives CASKVMETSYGYTF.

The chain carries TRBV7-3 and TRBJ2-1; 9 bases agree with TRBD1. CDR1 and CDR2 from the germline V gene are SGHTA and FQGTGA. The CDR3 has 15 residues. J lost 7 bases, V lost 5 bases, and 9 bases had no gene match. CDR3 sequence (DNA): TGTGCCAGCAGCCCCACGGGGACAGGGCGGAATGAGCAGTTCTTC. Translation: CASSPTGTGRNEQFF.

The CDR3: CASSSGLAGGTLKNIQYF. DNA for the CDR3: TGTGCCAGTAGTTCTGGACTAGCGGGCGGAACCTTGAAAAACATTCAGTACTTC. V and J are TRBV19 and TRBJ2-4, with 11 bases matching TRBD2. Germline CDR1 LNHDA, CDR2 SQIVND (reference sequence). The CDR3 spans 18 residues. V dropped 5 bases and J dropped 4; count of bases not matched to a gene: 13.